One and the same sample provided the 5 T cell receptor beta chains below, sequenced in a study of cytomegalovirus exposure and HLA in healthy donors (dated by TCRdb to the late 2010s). The library was made by the immunoSEQ multiplex PCR assay. TCRdb's version of the immuneACCESS table is confined to in-frame rearrangements and falls short of the full clone set. An unresolved V gene accounts for under half of the shortfall where checked; the remainder is of unknown origin. The sample includes some 87,000 clones, with 96% observed a single time. The top ten hold roughly 1.3% of the sample. Sequencing was done on a sample of PBMCs. The source is a woman under 30 in good health and CMV-seronegative.

The chain is built from TRBV11-2 and TRBJ2-5; maybe TRBD2 (6 bases). Germline V lookup: CDR1 SGHAT, CDR2 FQNNGV. Trimming pared 6 bases from V and 2 bases from J, leaving 16 bases between. The CDR3 length is 15 residues. In nucleotides, the CDR3 is TGTGCCAGCAGTACCGTTTATGGGAGGCAAGAGACCCAGTACTTC. Its translation is CASSTVYGRQETQYF.

The gene calls are TRBV20-1 and TRBJ2-7; 8 bases align to TRBD1. The CDR3 is made up of 11 amino acids. CDR1 and CDR2 (germline): DFQATT, SNEGSKA (reference sequence). The V gene end was trimmed by 5 bases and the J gene end by 8 bases; junction bases not matched to a gene: 5. CDR3 coding DNA: TGCAGTGCTGCGACAGGGGAGCAGCAGTACTTC. It codes for CSAATGEQQYF.

This clone was seen only once. The rearrangement joins TRBV5-6 to TRBJ1-2, with 9 bases fitting TRBD1. V shed 4 bases, J shed 8 bases, and the junction held 9 bases outside the gene matches. Germline lookup yields CDR1 SGHDT and CDR2 YYEEEE. This CDR3 spans 14 amino acids. In DNA form, the CDR3 reads TGTGCCAGCAGCCCCGGGACAGGGCTTGGGGGCTACACCTTC. It specifies CASSPGTGLGGYTF.

This sequence joins TRBV28 and TRBJ2-4; D perhaps matches TRBD2 (5 bases). Germline lookup yields CDR1 MDHEN and CDR2 SYDVKM. The germline V and J ends were trimmed by 6 bases and 1 base, with 13 bases remaining between them. This CDR3 contains 15 residues. This chain's CDR3 is CASRPRDGAKNIQYF. CDR3 DNA sequence: TGTGCCAGCAGACCGAGGGATGGCGCCAAAAACATTCAGTACTTC.

The chain is built from TRBV5-1 and TRBJ2-7; 8 bases agree with TRBD1. Trimming took 4 bases from V and 3 from J; bases not matched to a gene: 6. The CDR3 covers 14 residues. CDR1 is SGHRS, CDR2 YFSETQ, per germline. CDR3 sequence reads: CASSPWTGNYEQYF. CDR3 DNA: TGCGCCAGCAGCCCTTGGACAGGGAACTACGAGCAGTACTTC. Supplemented by reference TRBV5-1 and TRBJ2-7, the full variable domain reads KAGVTQTPRYLIKTRGQQVTLSCSPISGHRSVSWYQQTPGQGLQFLFEYFSETQRNKGNFPGRFSGRQFSNSRSEMNVSTLELGDSALYLCASSPWTGNYEQYFGPGTRLTVT.